This TCR beta chain was identified in a study of blood T cell repertoires in COVID-19. In the study overall: Samples representing acute and convalescent COVID-19 were sourced from the United States, Italy and Spain.

Per the study methods: Estimates of nucleated cell counts were drawn from the amplification of reference gene primers. Data came from immunoSEQ multiplex PCR; TCRdb stores just in-frame clones and leaves some out. That table gives V, J and clone size, and the DNA gave D and trimming. Counted here are 100,000 or so clones, approximately 90% occurring once; the ten biggest clones make up about 2.5%. CDR1 and CDR2 from the germline V gene are SGHVS and FNYEAQ. V lost 1 base, J lost 3 bases, and 7 bases lay in between. The CDR3 length is 13 residues. The chain carries TRBV7-6 and TRBJ2-7; D may be TRBD1 (6 bases). The sample taken for sequencing was peripheral blood. This TCR was recovered from a human donor with active COVID-19. The donor label of this sample is uncertain. For the CDR3, the DNA is TGTGCCAGCAGCTTAGAACAGGGCTACGAGCAGTACTTC. This sequence encodes CASSLEQGYEQYF.